The 27 T cell receptor beta chains below all came from one sample that was sequenced in a study of CD8+CD57+ T cells in acquired aplastic anemia. Profiles of TCR beta VDJ and CDR3 were generated from a genomic DNA template. Each CDR3 protein gets one entry after TCRdb re-called the reads with MiXCR. The table includes over 150,000 distinct CDR3 sequences, approximately 48% detected once. All patients picked for sequencing had shown, by flow cytometry, an expansion of CD8+CD57+ cells. Material: sorted CD4+, CD8+, or CD8+CD57+ T cells (not recorded which) from PBMCs. The receptors derive from a human donor with aplastic anemia.

There are a few counts of this clonotype. The rearrangement joins TRBV19 to TRBJ1-2; D is undetermined. The germline V and J ends were trimmed by 4 bases and 3 bases, with 6 bases remaining between them. Germline CDR1 and CDR2: LNHDA and SQIVND (reference sequence). The CDR3 is 12 residues long. In nucleotides, the CDR3 is TGTGCCAGTAGTAAGAGGGACTATGGCTACACCTTC. Translating gives CASSKRDYGYTF.

In its sample, this clonotype was seen once. The chain carries TRBV7-6 and TRBJ1-1; D is unclear. The CDR3 loop spans 15 amino acids. In germline, CDR1 is SGHVS, CDR2 FNYEAQ. Trimming removed 0 bases at V and 6 bases at J, with 14 bases between. CDR3 DNA: TGTGCCAGCAGCTTAGCGCTAGGGTTGGTCGCTGAAGCTTTCTTT. This gives the protein CASSLALGLVAEAFF.

V and J are TRBV10-2 and TRBJ2-2, with D maybe TRBD1 (5 bases). The CDR3 spans 16 residues. Germline V gene sequence: CDR1 WSHSY, CDR2 SAAADI. Trimming cost V 0 bases and J 0 bases, with 8 bases left between them. CDR3 DNA sequence: TGCGCCAGCAGTGAGTCTAGGGGCCCGAACACCGGGGAGCTGTTTTTT. This sequence encodes CASSESRGPNTGELFF.

This clonotype was recorded at least ten times. This chain links TRBV19 with TRBJ1-5; D may be TRBD1 (6 bases). The CDR3 is 15 residues long. Germline assignment: CDR1 LNHDA and CDR2 SQIVND (reference sequence). V lost 8 bases and J 3 bases, leaving 17 bases between the germline ends. This CDR3 reads CASYGGGPYNQPQHF. The CDR3 nucleotides are TGTGCCAGTTACGGGGGGGGGCCGTACAATCAGCCCCAGCATTTT. The whole variable domain, remainder taken from reference TRBV19 and TRBJ1-5, is DGGITQSPKYLFRKEGQNVTLSCEQNLNHDAMYWYRQDPGQGLRLIYYSQIVNDFQKGDIAEGYSVSREKKESFPLTVTSAQKNPTAFYLCASYGGGPYNQPQHFGDGTRLSIL.

This clonotype was detected ten times or more. The genes are TRBV25-1 and TRBJ1-6; 12 bases are shared with TRBD1. The CDR3 sequence is 18 residues long. The germline V gene encodes CDR1 MGHDK and CDR2 SYGVNS. With V trimmed by 5 bases and J by 7 bases, 12 bases remained unmatched. CDR3: CASSWASGTGGGNSPLHF. CDR3 nucleotides: TGTGCCAGCAGTTGGGCATCCGGGACAGGGGGCGGAAATTCACCCCTCCACTTT. Looking up the rest from reference TRBV25-1 and TRBJ1-6 gives the full variable domain: EADIYQTPRYLVIGTGKKITLECSQTMGHDKMYWYQQDPGMELHLIHYSYGVNSTEKGDLSSESTVSRIRTEHFPLTLESARPSHTSQYLCASSWASGTGGGNSPLHFGNGTRLTVT.

This clonotype has only a few counts. The chain carries TRBV29-1 and TRBJ2-1; TRBD1 matches at 7 bases. Germline values: CDR1 SQVTM, CDR2 ANQGSEA. CDR3 length: 14 residues. Losses at the gene ends were 3 bases for V and 8 bases for J; bases not matched to a gene: 10. CDR3 nucleotides: TGCAGCGTTGATGTGACAGGGTCCCGCTATGAGCAGTTCTTC. Protein product: CSVDVTGSRYEQFF.

This chain links TRBV24-1 with TRBJ2-5; no clear D gene. Per germline, CDR1 KGHDR and CDR2 SFDVKD. Deletions cut 0 bases from V and 4 bases from J, with 11 bases between. The CDR3 is made up of 15 amino acids. In DNA form, the CDR3 reads TGTGCCACCAGTGATTTGCAAGCGACTGGAGAGACCCAGTACTTC. Translated: CATSDLQATGETQYF.

This clonotype has a count of ten or more. This rearrangement joins TRBV12-3 or TRBV12-4 to TRBJ2-3; D is possibly TRBD1 (6 bases). Deletions cut 5 bases from V and 3 bases from J, with 12 bases between. The CDR3 runs to 14 residues. The CDR3 coding sequence is TGTGCCAGCAGTGTACAGGGTGGTACAGATACGCAGTATTTT. Translation gives CASSVQGGTDTQYF.

The V and J genes are TRBV10-3 and TRBJ2-5, with D possibly called TRBD1 or TRBD2 (5 bases each). With 3 bases removed from V and 2 bases from J, the gap between germline ends came to 13 bases. CDR1 and CDR2 (germline): ENHRY, SYGVKD. The CDR3 loop spans 15 amino acids. In DNA, the CDR3 is TGTGCCATCAGTGACCCGGGACGGTCGCAAGAGACCCAGTACTTC. Translation: CAISDPGRSQETQYF.

The chain joins TRBV7-2 to TRBJ1-1; unclear D gene. Trimming took 4 bases from V and 1 from J, leaving 13 bases between them. CDR3 size: 15 residues. Germline V gene data show CDR1 as SGHTA and CDR2 as FQGNSA. Here the CDR3 reads CASSSHIEPNTEAFF. The DNA for the CDR3 is TGTGCCAGCAGCTCCCATATTGAACCGAACACTGAAGCTTTCTTT.

This clonotype was counted once. The chain couples TRBV20-1 to TRBJ2-3, with TRBD2 matching 14 bases. From germline, CDR1 is DFQATT and CDR2 SNEGSKA (reference sequence). J lost 1 base, V lost 3 bases, and 3 bases had no gene match. The CDR3 spans 16 residues. The CDR3 DNA reads as TGCAGTGCTAGCGCGGGACTAGCGGGAGGCACAGATACGCAGTATTTT. Translated: CSASAGLAGGTDTQYF.

Ten or more counts support this clonotype. V gene TRBV19 combines with J gene TRBJ1-5; maybe TRBD1 (5 bases). The CDR3 totals 15 residues. Germline V gene sequence: CDR1 LNHDA, CDR2 SQIVND (reference sequence). The V and J ends lost 6 bases and 6 bases respectively, with 18 bases between them. This CDR3 is CASRGDVRVVQPQHF. CDR3 DNA: TGTGCCAGTAGGGGGGACGTCAGGGTAGTTCAGCCCCAGCATTTT.

This chain connects TRBV24-1 to TRBJ1-2; D not certain. The CDR3 extends over 14 amino acids. Germline values: CDR1 KGHDR, CDR2 SFDVKD. Trimming took off 1 base at V and 3 bases at J, with 8 bases between the two ends. The CDR3 loop reads CATSDLGLDYGYTF. In DNA form, the CDR3 reads TGTGCCACCAGTGATTTAGGCCTAGACTATGGCTACACCTTC.

This clonotype was observed many times. The chain employs TRBV15 and TRBJ2-2; D ambiguous. The CDR3 has 12 residues. CDR1 is LNHNV and CDR2 is YYDKDF in the germline V gene (reference sequence). V lost 5 bases, J lost 3 bases, and 4 bases lay in between. CDR3 residues: CATSFYTGELFF. In DNA form, the CDR3 reads TGTGCCACCAGCTTCTACACCGGGGAGCTGTTTTTT.

V gene TRBV20-1 combines with J gene TRBJ2-1, with 13 positions matching TRBD2. V lost 4 bases, J lost 10 bases, and 7 bases stayed unmatched. Germline CDR1 DFQATT, CDR2 SNEGSKA (reference sequence). The CDR3 totals 14 residues. The CDR3 sequence: CSATGLAGSLEQFF. Here the CDR3 DNA reads TGCAGTGCTACGGGACTAGCGGGAAGCCTCGAGCAGTTCTTC.

The chain uses TRBV2 and TRBJ1-1, with D maybe TRBD1 (5 bases). CDR3 length: 14 residues. V lost 4 bases and J lost 4, with 13 bases in between. Germline CDR1 reads SNHLY; CDR2 reads FYNNEI. As DNA, the CDR3 is TGTGCCAGCAGTGTTCTAGCGGGGGGCACTGAAGCTTTCTTT. This sequence encodes CASSVLAGGTEAFF.

In this sample, this clonotype turned up many times. The chain has TRBV14 and TRBJ1-3, with a tentative D call TRBD1 (5 bases). Deletions cut 4 bases from V and 4 bases from J, with 20 bases between. Germline V gives CDR1 SGHDN, CDR2 FVKESK. CDR3 size: 17 residues. Here the CDR3 reads CASSLWHQGFGGNTIYF. The CDR3 DNA reads TGTGCCAGCAGCCTGTGGCACCAGGGCTTTGGGGGAAACACCATATATTTT.

As concerns this clonotype: A read error may be the cause here, since a much bigger clone is one base away. The chain recombines TRBV11-2 with TRBJ1-4; possible D gene TRBD1, 6 bases. Trimming shortened V by 5 bases and J by 3 bases, and 19 bases separated the two germline ends. The V gene's germline CDR1 is SGHAT and CDR2 FQNNGV. The CDR3 runs to 17 residues. CDR3 bases: TGTGCCAGCAGCCCAGGGTGGGGGGGCGCAGCTAATGAAAAACTGTTTTTT. Amino acids: CASSPGWGGAANEKLFF. Drawing the rest from reference TRBV11-2 and TRBJ1-4, the complete variable domain is EAGVAQSPRYKIIEKRQSVAFWCNPISGHATLYWYQQILGQGPKLLIQFQNNGVVDDSQLPKDRFSAERLKGVDSTLKIQPAKLEDSAVYLCASSPGWGGAANEKLFFGSGTQLSVL.

This sequence joins TRBV2 and TRBJ2-5; D gene ambiguous. Trimming shortened V by 3 bases and J by 0 bases, and 5 bases separated the two germline ends. Per germline, CDR1 SNHLY and CDR2 FYNNEI. This CDR3 region has 13 residues. In DNA, the CDR3 is TGTGCCAGCAGTGACGGGTACCAAGAGACCCAGTACTTC. This translates into CASSDGYQETQYF.

This clonotype was observed at least ten times. This sequence joins TRBV6-5 and TRBJ2-7, with 8 nucleotides matching TRBD1. Germline V CDR1 and CDR2: MNHEY, SVGAGI. V lost 2 bases and J lost 6; bases outside the gene matches: 3. This CDR3 spans 13 amino acids. Here the CDR3 DNA reads TGTGCCAGCAGTTACGGACAGGGCGGCGAGCAGTACTTC. Its protein is CASSYGQGGEQYF.

This chain links TRBV11-2 with TRBJ2-7, with TRBD1 matching 8 bases. Germline-derived CDR1 and CDR2 are SGHAT and FQNNGV. The CDR3 has 16 residues. V was clipped by 3 bases and J by 3 bases; unmatched bases: 10. CDR3 sequence: CASSFIWTGSSYEQYF. The CDR3, as DNA: TGTGCCAGCAGCTTTATCTGGACAGGGTCCAGCTACGAGCAGTACTTC.

This clonotype was detected many times. V and J are TRBV25-1 and TRBJ1-2, with 7 bases fitting TRBD1. The V segment lost 5 bases and the J segment 0 bases; nucleotides outside the gene matches: 9. Germline V gives CDR1 MGHDK, CDR2 SYGVNS. This CDR3 contains 16 residues. The CDR3 region is CASSKGQSDSNYGYTF. The CDR3 nucleotides are TGTGCCAGCAGTAAGGGACAGAGTGATTCTAACTATGGCTACACCTTC.

This clonotype was detected only a few times. The rearrangement uses TRBV6-4 and TRBJ2-1, with D maybe TRBD1 (6 bases). Between the trimmed V and J ends, which lost 5 bases and 5 bases, there was a span of 10 bases. This CDR3 has 13 residues. CDR1 is MRHNA, CDR2 SNTAGT, per germline. The CDR3 is CASSLRDNNEQFF. Here the CDR3 DNA reads TGTGCCAGCAGTCTTCGGGACAACAATGAGCAGTTCTTC.

J is TRBJ1-1 and V is TRBV9, with D possibly TRBD1 on 6 matching bases. This CDR3 has 12 residues. Trimming removed 5 bases at V and 4 bases at J, with 9 bases between. Germline lookup yields CDR1 SGDLS and CDR2 YYNGEE. DNA for the CDR3: TGTGCCAGCAGGTCGACAGGCACTGAAGCTTTCTTT. Amino acids: CASRSTGTEAFF.

The V and J genes are TRBV20-1 and TRBJ1-6; D perhaps matches TRBD1 (5 bases). This CDR3 is 15 amino acids long. V lost 0 bases and J lost 6, with 12 bases in between. Germline loops: CDR1 DFQATT, CDR2 SNEGSKA (reference sequence). The CDR3 sequence is CSARDRVGGNSPLHF. The CDR3 bases are TGCAGTGCTAGAGACAGGGTAGGAGGTAATTCACCCCTCCACTTT.

The chain recombines TRBV29-1 with TRBJ1-1; the D is unclear. This CDR3 contains 10 residues. Trimming took 4 bases from V and 5 from J, leaving 5 bases between them. Germline assignment: CDR1 SQVTM and CDR2 ANQGSEA. For the CDR3, the DNA is TGCAGCGTTGTCGTGACTGAAGCTTTCTTT. Its protein is CSVVVTEAFF.

A single count supports this clonotype. V is TRBV20-1 and J is TRBJ2-5; either TRBD1 or TRBD2 may supply D (7 bases each). The germline CDR1 and CDR2 sequences are DFQATT and SNEGSKA (reference sequence). The CDR3 length is 14 residues. Trimming cost V 3 bases and J 5 bases, with 16 bases left between them. CDR3 nucleotide sequence: TGCAGTGCTAGGGGGGGGACAGTCGGGGAGACCCAGTACTTC. It yields the protein CSARGGTVGETQYF.